This TCR beta chain originates from a study of PD-L1 blockade in urothelial cancer. Study at large: Of 29 to 30 patients, twenty-five were males with bladder-origin urothelial cancer. Counts from blood samples showed a median of roughly 130,000 T cells.

Time point given: peripheral blood 6 weeks after treatment start. Urothelial carcinoma affected the patients, and it was locally advanced or metastatic. This CDR3 is 14 amino acids long. From germline, CDR1 is LNHNV and CDR2 YYDKDF (reference sequence). After removal of 2 bases from V and 10 bases from J, the junction contained 8 bases not matched to a gene. Repertoires were generated with immunoSEQ multiplex PCR, while TCRdb's copy carries only in-frame clones and drops some. The sample has 29,000 or so clones; around three quarters are singletons. The chain joins TRBV15 to TRBJ2-5; 9 bases line up with TRBD1. This material consisted of PBMCs, taken around atezolizumab (anti-PD-L1) treatment. The TCR sequence derives from a man aged 70-80 years with urothelial cancer. CDR3 amino acids: CATSRNTGGFNQYF. The CDR3 nucleotides are TGTGCCACCAGCAGAAATACAGGGGGCTTTAACCAGTACTTC.